This record concerns one TCR beta chain sequence. This specimen comes from a study of cytomegalovirus exposure and HLA in healthy donors. The CDR3 is 13 residues long. Trimming left V 1 base short and J 8 bases short, with 10 bases between. Germline assignment: CDR1 SGHDN and CDR2 FVKESK. The PCR employed 60 Vbeta primers together with 13 Jbeta primers. Sequenced by immunoSEQ multiplex PCR; TCRdb stores in-frame clones only, minus some. The data show some 130,000 clones, roughly 70% seen once. This receptor was taken from a human donor in good health. The rearrangement joins TRBV14 to TRBJ2-3; D not resolved. Sequencing was performed on PBMCs. The chain's CDR3 is CASSQGAVGTQYF. The CDR3 nucleotides are TGTGCCAGCAGCCAAGGGGCTGTTGGTACGCAGTATTTT.